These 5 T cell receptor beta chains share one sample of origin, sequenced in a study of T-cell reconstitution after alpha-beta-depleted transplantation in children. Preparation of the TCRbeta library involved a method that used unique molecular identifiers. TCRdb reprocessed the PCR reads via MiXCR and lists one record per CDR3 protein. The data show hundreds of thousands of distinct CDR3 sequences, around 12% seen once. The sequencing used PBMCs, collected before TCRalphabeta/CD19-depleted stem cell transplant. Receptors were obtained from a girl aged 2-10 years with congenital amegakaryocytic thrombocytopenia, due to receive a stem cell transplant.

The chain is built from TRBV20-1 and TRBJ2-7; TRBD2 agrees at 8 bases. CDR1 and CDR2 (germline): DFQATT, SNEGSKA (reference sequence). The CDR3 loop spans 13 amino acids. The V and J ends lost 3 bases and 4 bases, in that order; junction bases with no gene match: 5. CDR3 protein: CSASRAGAYEQYF. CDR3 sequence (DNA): TGCAGTGCTAGTAGAGCGGGGGCATACGAGCAGTACTTC.

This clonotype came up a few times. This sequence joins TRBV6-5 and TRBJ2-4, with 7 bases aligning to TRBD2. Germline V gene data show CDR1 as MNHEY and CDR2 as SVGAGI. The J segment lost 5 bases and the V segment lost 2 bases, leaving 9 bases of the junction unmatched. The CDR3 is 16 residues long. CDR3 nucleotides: TGTGCCAGCAGTTACATGCGGGGGACGCGGGAAAACATTCAGTACTTC. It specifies CASSYMRGTRENIQYF.

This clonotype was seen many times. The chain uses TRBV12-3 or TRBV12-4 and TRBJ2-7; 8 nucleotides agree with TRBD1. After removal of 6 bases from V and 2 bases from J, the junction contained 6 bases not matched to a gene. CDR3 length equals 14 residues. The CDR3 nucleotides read TGTGCCAGCAGCTGGGACAGGTTAACCTACGAGCAGTACTTC. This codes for CASSWDRLTYEQYF.

The CDR3 sequence is CASSLASGTYGLSYEQYF. In DNA, the CDR3 is TGTGCCAGCAGCTTAGCTTCCGGGACGTACGGGCTCTCCTACGAGCAGTACTTC. The J gene is TRBJ2-7, the V gene TRBV11-1; D might be TRBD1 or TRBD2, each matching 5 bases. Germline V lookup: CDR1 SGHAT, CDR2 FQDESV (reference sequence). CDR3 length equals 18 residues. V was clipped by 0 bases and J by 0 bases, with 18 bases between them.

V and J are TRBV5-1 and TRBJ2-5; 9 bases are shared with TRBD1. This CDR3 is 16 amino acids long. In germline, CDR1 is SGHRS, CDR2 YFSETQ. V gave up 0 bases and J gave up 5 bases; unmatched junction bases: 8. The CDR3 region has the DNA TGCGCCAGCAGCTTGGTCTCGGGACAGGGAAAGGAGACCCAGTACTTC. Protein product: CASSLVSGQGKETQYF.